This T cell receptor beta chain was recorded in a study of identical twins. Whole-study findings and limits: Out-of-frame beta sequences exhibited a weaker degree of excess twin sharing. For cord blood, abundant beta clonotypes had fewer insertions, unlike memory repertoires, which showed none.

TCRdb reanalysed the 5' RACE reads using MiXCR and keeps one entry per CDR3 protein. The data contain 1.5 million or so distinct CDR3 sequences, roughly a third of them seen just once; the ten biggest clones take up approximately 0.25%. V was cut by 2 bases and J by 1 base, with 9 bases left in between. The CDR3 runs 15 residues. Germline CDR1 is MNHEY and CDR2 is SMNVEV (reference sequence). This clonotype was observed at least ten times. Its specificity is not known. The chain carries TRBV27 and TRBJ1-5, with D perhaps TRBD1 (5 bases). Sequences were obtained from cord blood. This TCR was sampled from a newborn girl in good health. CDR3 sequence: CASSLQGLSNQPQHF. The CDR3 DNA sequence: TGTGCCAGCAGTTTACAGGGACTGAGCAATCAGCCCCAGCATTTT.